The 25 T cell receptor beta chains given below trace back to one sample, sequenced in a study of cytomegalovirus exposure and HLA in healthy donors. With 60 Vbeta and 13 Jbeta primers, the PCR was carried out. The method was immunoSEQ multiplex PCR; TCRdb's version includes in-frame clones alone and lacks a portion of them. The profile shows roughly 190,000 clones, under 85% of them singletons. The sequencing sample was made of PBMCs. The receptors derive from a young woman in good health and CMV-seronegative.

The chain combines TRBV13 with TRBJ2-3; D is unclear. The ends were cut back, 3 bases at V and 4 bases at J, with 2 bases in the middle. In germline, CDR1 is PRHDT, CDR2 FYEKMQ (reference sequence). The CDR3 runs to 11 residues. The CDR3 protein is CASSFSDTQYF. The CDR3, as DNA: TGTGCCAGCAGCTTCTCAGATACGCAGTATTTT.

The chain carries TRBV19 and TRBJ2-1; 10 bases are shared with TRBD2. This CDR3 is 14 amino acids long. Germline loops: CDR1 LNHDA, CDR2 SQIVND (reference sequence). V gave up 7 bases and J gave up 7 bases; unmatched junction bases: 7. The CDR3 sequence is CASNQLAGRNEQFF. DNA for the CDR3: TGTGCCAGTAACCAACTAGCGGGAAGGAATGAGCAGTTCTTC. Combining the CDR3 with reference TRBV19 and TRBJ2-1 gives the whole variable domain DGGITQSPKYLFRKEGQNVTLSCEQNLNHDAMYWYRQDPGQGLRLIYYSQIVNDFQKGDIAEGYSVSREKKESFPLTVTSAQKNPTAFYLCASNQLAGRNEQFFGPGTRLTVL.

The chain employs TRBV28 and TRBJ1-5; TRBD1 matches at 9 bases. Per germline, CDR1 MDHEN and CDR2 SYDVKM. The CDR3 totals 17 residues. V gave up 6 bases and J gave up 8 bases; unmatched junction bases: 17. CDR3 nucleotides: TGTGCCAGCAGCGCAGTCCCGGGACAGGGATTTTTTGAGCCCCAGCATTTT. Amino acid sequence: CASSAVPGQGFFEPQHF.

The chain links TRBV5-1 to TRBJ1-3, with D tentatively TRBD1 (5 bases). This CDR3 contains 16 residues. V shed 4 bases and J shed 0 bases, with 14 bases lying between them. Germline CDR1 is SGHRS and CDR2 is YFSETQ. In nucleotides, the CDR3 is TGCGCCAGCAGCCTGGAGACAGTACTCTCTGGAAACACCATATATTTT. This codes for CASSLETVLSGNTIYF.

The gene calls are TRBV9 and TRBJ1-1; 7 bases line up with TRBD1. CDR3 length: 16 residues. The germline V gene encodes CDR1 SGDLS and CDR2 YYNGEE. Trimming cost V 6 bases and J 4 bases; bases outside gene matches: 15. The CDR3 is CASTPPLGGAVTEAFF. The CDR3 nucleotides are TGTGCCAGCACCCCTCCGTTAGGGGGCGCTGTCACTGAAGCTTTCTTT.

The chain is built from TRBV5-1 and TRBJ2-5; D gene unclear. The CDR3 contains 13 residues. From germline, CDR1 is SGHRS and CDR2 YFSETQ. V lost 2 bases to trimming and J lost 5 bases, with 10 bases between them. CDR3: CASSFGSGETQYF. CDR3 in DNA: TGCGCCAGCAGCTTTGGATCCGGGGAGACCCAGTACTTC.

CDR3 residues: CASSLVGIVAGGSEQFF. CDR3 nucleotides: TGTGCCAGCAGCTTAGTGGGCATTGTAGCGGGAGGTTCTGAGCAGTTCTTC. The chain combines TRBV7-2 with TRBJ2-1, with 10 bases that match TRBD2. This CDR3 has 17 amino acids. Germline loops: CDR1 SGHTA, CDR2 FQGNSA. Trimming cost V 1 base and J 9 bases; bases outside gene matches: 12.

The table lists this clone with a count of one. The rearrangement joins TRBV28 to TRBJ2-7; the match to TRBD2 covers 12 bases. The germline V gene encodes CDR1 MDHEN and CDR2 SYDVKM. The CDR3 length is 15 residues. The V and J ends lost 5 bases and 0 bases, in that order; junction bases with no gene match: 2. DNA for the CDR3: TGTGCCAGCAGTCGGACTAGCGGGGACTCCTACGAGCAGTACTTC. Translated: CASSRTSGDSYEQYF.

The rearrangement joins TRBV5-6 to TRBJ1-2; D is ambiguous. The CDR3 length is 13 residues. Germline V lookup: CDR1 SGHDT, CDR2 YYEEEE. Between the trimmed V and J ends, which lost 1 base and 5 bases, there was a span of 9 bases. CDR3 sequence (DNA): TGTGCCAGCAGCTTGAATACCCAGTATGGCTACACCTTC. Amino acids: CASSLNTQYGYTF.

The chain is built from TRBV5-1 and TRBJ2-7; tentative D call: TRBD2 (6 bases). Per the germline V gene, CDR1 is SGHRS and CDR2 is YFSETQ. This CDR3 has 14 amino acids. Trimming took 0 bases from V and 6 from J, leaving 13 bases between them. The CDR3 protein is CASSLAAGPGEQYF. In DNA, the CDR3 is TGCGCCAGCAGCTTGGCAGCGGGTCCGGGCGAGCAGTACTTC.

The chain is built from TRBV7-3 and TRBJ1-2; D remains ambiguous. The V gene lost 7 bases and the J gene lost 5 bases, with 23 bases spanning the gap. CDR1 and CDR2 from the germline V gene are SGHTA and FQGTGA. The CDR3 length is 16 residues. This CDR3 reads CASNPKRDWAGYGYTF. In DNA form, the CDR3 reads TGTGCCAGCAACCCGAAACGAGATTGGGCGGGGTATGGCTACACCTTC.

The rearrangement joins TRBV9 to TRBJ2-1; 15 nucleotides align to TRBD2. The CDR3 covers 14 residues. Germline V gene sequence: CDR1 SGDLS, CDR2 YYNGEE. V shed 3 bases, J shed 10 bases, and the junction held 2 bases outside the gene matches. The CDR3 sequence: CASSAGLAGGEQFF. In DNA, the CDR3 is TGTGCCAGCAGCGCAGGACTAGCGGGGGGGGAGCAGTTCTTC.

This chain connects TRBV6-5 to TRBJ2-5; D gene unclear. The CDR3 is 12 amino acids. Germline loops: CDR1 MNHEY, CDR2 SVGAGI. The V end lost 5 bases, the J end lost 9 bases, and 13 bases lay between the germline ends. CDR3 in amino acids: CASSPAPAAQYF. The CDR3 bases are TGTGCCAGCAGTCCCGCCCCGGCGGCCCAGTACTTC.

The rearrangement uses TRBV18 and TRBJ1-5; D is uncertain. V lost 1 base and J 5 bases, leaving 6 bases between the germline ends. This CDR3 has 13 residues. CDR1 is KGHSH and CDR2 is LQKENI in the germline V gene. The CDR3, as DNA: TGTGCCAGCTCACCACAAGGAGATCAGCCCCAGCATTTT. This codes for CASSPQGDQPQHF.

J is TRBJ1-3 and V is TRBV19, with 9 bases lining up with TRBD1. The CDR3 is made up of 17 amino acids. Germline CDR1 LNHDA, CDR2 SQIVND (reference sequence). Trimming took 5 bases from V and 0 from J; bases not matched to a gene: 8. The CDR3 DNA sequence: TGTGCCAGTAGTCCGCCGGGACAGGGTAGCTCTGGAAACACCATATATTTT. It encodes CASSPPGQGSSGNTIYF.

The rearrangement joins TRBV28 to TRBJ2-1; 10 bases fit TRBD2. CDR1 and CDR2 (germline): MDHEN, SYDVKM. Trimming cost V 2 bases and J 10 bases; bases outside gene matches: 8. This CDR3 is built from 15 residues. As DNA, the CDR3 is TGTGCCAGCAGTTTAGGTTCTAGCGGGGGAGGGGAGCAGTTCTTC. Translation: CASSLGSSGGGEQFF. Looking up the rest from reference TRBV28 and TRBJ2-1 gives the full variable domain: DVKVTQSSRYLVKRTGEKVFLECVQDMDHENMFWYRQDPGLGLRLIYFSYDVKMKEKGDIPEGYSVSREKKERFSLILESASTNQTSMYLCASSLGSSGGGEQFFGPGTRLTVL.

This chain joins TRBV14 and TRBJ2-7; 11 positions agree with TRBD1. The CDR3 is 15 amino acids. Germline CDR1 is SGHDN and CDR2 is FVKESK. Germline trimming cut 5 bases from V and 5 bases from J; bases unmatched to any gene: 8. The CDR3 DNA follows: TGTGCCAGCAGCGCCCGGACAGGGGGCGAGGACGAGCAGTACTTC. Residues: CASSARTGGEDEQYF.

The rearrangement uses TRBV9 and TRBJ2-1, with 8 bases matching TRBD2. Germline V CDR1 and CDR2: SGDLS, YYNGEE. V lost 0 bases to trimming and J lost 4 bases; unmatched junction nucleotides: 3. CDR3 length: 15 residues. CDR3 residues: CASSVGGGRYNEQFF. In nucleotides, the CDR3 is TGTGCCAGCAGCGTAGGCGGGGGGCGATACAATGAGCAGTTCTTC.

The rearrangement uses TRBV29-1 and TRBJ2-7, with TRBD2 matching over 8 bases. In germline, CDR1 is SQVTM, CDR2 ANQGSEA. The CDR3 is made up of 14 amino acids. V shed 7 bases and J 3 bases; nucleotides not matched to a gene: 11. The CDR3 reads CSASGGQTFYEQYF. CDR3 DNA: TGCAGCGCGAGCGGGGGCCAAACATTCTACGAGCAGTACTTC.

The chain recombines TRBV6-5 with TRBJ1-2; TRBD1 agrees at 8 bases. Trimming at V came to 6 bases and at J to 8 bases, leaving 11 bases not matched to a gene. The CDR3 is made up of 14 amino acids. Looked up from germline, CDR1 is MNHEY and CDR2 is SVGAGI. CDR3 sequence (DNA): TGTGCCAGCAGAGGACAGGGTTTTCCGGGGGGCTACACCTTC. It translates to CASRGQGFPGGYTF.

The chain uses TRBV6-4 and TRBJ2-1; the D gene is possibly TRBD1 (5 bases). The CDR3 totals 13 residues. Germline values: CDR1 MRHNA, CDR2 SNTAGT. Trimming removed 0 bases from V and 7 bases from J, with 7 bases in between. The CDR3 region has the DNA TGTGCCAGCAGTGACTCGAAGGGGAATGAGCAGTTCTTC. Protein product: CASSDSKGNEQFF.

The chain couples TRBV4-1 to TRBJ2-7; tentative D call: TRBD2 (5 bases). Deletions cut 3 bases from V and 3 bases from J, with 9 bases between. The germline V gene has CDR1 MGHRA and CDR2 YSYEKL. The CDR3 loop spans 13 amino acids. The CDR3 here is CASSHRTSYEQYF. CDR3 DNA: TGCGCCAGCAGCCATCGAACTAGCTACGAGCAGTACTTC.

The rearrangement uses TRBV6-5 and TRBJ1-4, with D hard to call. This CDR3 is built from 14 residues. Trimming took 2 bases from V and 5 from J, leaving 9 bases between them. Looked up from germline, CDR1 is MNHEY and CDR2 is SVGAGI. CDR3 sequence (DNA): TGTGCCAGCAGTTACGGGTACGGGAATGAAAAACTGTTTTTT. Encoded protein: CASSYGYGNEKLFF.

The V gene is TRBV9, the J gene TRBJ2-3; 10 bases map to TRBD2. CDR1 and CDR2 from the germline V gene are SGDLS and YYNGEE. The length of the CDR3 is 15 residues. The J segment lost 4 bases and the V segment lost 1 base, leaving 3 bases of the junction unmatched. The CDR3 spells CASSVSGRAADTQYF. Here the CDR3 DNA reads TGTGCCAGCAGCGTAAGCGGGAGGGCCGCAGATACGCAGTATTTT.

This clone was counted between two and nine times. The chain couples TRBV14 to TRBJ1-2, with 7 bases that match TRBD1. Germline V gene data show CDR1 as SGHDN and CDR2 as FVKESK. The trim removed 0 bases at V and 6 bases at J, leaving 10 bases unmatched. The CDR3 extends over 16 amino acids. CDR3 coding DNA: TGTGCCAGCAGCCAAGAGCTAGTCCCCGGGACAGATGGCTACACCTTC. This encodes CASSQELVPGTDGYTF.